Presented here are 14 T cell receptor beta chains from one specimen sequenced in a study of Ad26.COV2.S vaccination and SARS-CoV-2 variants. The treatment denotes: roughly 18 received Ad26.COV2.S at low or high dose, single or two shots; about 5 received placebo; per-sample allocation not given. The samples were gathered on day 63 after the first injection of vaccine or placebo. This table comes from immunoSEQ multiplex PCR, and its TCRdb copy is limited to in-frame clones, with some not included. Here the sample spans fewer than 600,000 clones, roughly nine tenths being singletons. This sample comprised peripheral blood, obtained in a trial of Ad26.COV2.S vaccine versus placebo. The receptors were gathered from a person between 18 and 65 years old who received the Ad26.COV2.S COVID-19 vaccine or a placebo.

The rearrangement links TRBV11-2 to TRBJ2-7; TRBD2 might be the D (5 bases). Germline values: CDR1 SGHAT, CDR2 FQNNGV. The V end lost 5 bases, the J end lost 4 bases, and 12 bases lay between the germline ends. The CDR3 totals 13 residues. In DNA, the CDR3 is TGTGCCAGCAGCACCAGCGGTCCGTACGAGCAGTACTTC. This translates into CASSTSGPYEQYF. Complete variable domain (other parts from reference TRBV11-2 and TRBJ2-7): EAGVAQSPRYKIIEKRQSVAFWCNPISGHATLYWYQQILGQGPKLLIQFQNNGVVDDSQLPKDRFSAERLKGVDSTLKIQPAKLEDSAVYLCASSTSGPYEQYFGPGTRLTVT.

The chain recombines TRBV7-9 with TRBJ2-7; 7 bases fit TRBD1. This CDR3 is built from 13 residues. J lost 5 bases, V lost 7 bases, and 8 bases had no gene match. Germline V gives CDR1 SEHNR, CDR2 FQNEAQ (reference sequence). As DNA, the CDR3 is TGTGCCAGCACCCTAACAGGGGTCGACGAGCAGTACTTC. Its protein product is CASTLTGVDEQYF.

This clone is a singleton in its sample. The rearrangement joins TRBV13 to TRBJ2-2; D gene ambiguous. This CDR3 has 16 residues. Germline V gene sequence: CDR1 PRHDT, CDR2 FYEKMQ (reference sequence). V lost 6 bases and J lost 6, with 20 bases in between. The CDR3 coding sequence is TGTGCCAGCAGGCTGGCGTGGGCGGCAAGCTCCGGGGAGCTGTTTTTT. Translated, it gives CASRLAWAASSGELFF.

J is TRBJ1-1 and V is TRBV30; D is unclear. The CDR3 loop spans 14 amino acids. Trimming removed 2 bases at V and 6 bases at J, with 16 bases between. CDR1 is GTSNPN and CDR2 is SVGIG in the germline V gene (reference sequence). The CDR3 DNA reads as TGTGCCTGGAGTCGCGACATAACGGTGGCTGAAGCTTTCTTT. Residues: CAWSRDITVAEAFF.

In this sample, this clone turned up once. CDR3 amino acids: CASSLETGGAGYGYTF. CDR3 bases: TGCGCCAGCAGCTTGGAAACAGGGGGCGCGGGCTATGGCTACACCTTC. The V call is TRBV5-1, the J call TRBJ1-2, with 9 bases fitting TRBD1. Looked up from germline, CDR1 is SGHRS and CDR2 is YFSETQ. The junction had 7 bases not matched to a gene; V was cut back by 0 bases and J by 4 bases. The CDR3 is 16 residues long.

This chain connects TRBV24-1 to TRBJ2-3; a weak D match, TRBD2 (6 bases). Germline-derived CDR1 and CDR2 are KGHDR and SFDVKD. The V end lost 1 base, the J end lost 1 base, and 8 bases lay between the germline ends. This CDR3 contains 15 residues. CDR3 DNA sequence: TGTGCCACCAGTGATTTAGAGCGGGGCACAGATACGCAGTATTTT. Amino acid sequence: CATSDLERGTDTQYF.

The CDR3 bases are TGTGCCAGCAGCCCCCAGGGGGCCTACTTGGAGAAGGAGCTGTTTTTT. Translating it yields CASSPQGAYLEKELFF. The chain recombines TRBV7-9 with TRBJ2-2, with 8 nucleotides matching TRBD1. Germline values: CDR1 SEHNR, CDR2 FQNEAQ (reference sequence). This CDR3 contains 16 residues. The V gene end was trimmed by 5 bases and the J gene end by 10 bases; junction bases not matched to a gene: 15.

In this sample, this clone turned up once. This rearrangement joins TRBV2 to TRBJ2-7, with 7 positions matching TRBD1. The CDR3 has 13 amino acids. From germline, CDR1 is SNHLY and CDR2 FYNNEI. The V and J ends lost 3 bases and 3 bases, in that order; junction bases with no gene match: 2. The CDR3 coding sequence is TGTGCCAGCAGTGATTCAGGGGGCTACGAGCAGTACTTC. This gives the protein CASSDSGGYEQYF.

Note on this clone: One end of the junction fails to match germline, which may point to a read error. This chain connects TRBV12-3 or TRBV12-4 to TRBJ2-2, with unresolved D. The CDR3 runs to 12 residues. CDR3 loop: CASRLGTGELFF. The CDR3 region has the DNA TGTGCCAGCAGATTAGGTACCGGGGAGCTGTTTTTT.

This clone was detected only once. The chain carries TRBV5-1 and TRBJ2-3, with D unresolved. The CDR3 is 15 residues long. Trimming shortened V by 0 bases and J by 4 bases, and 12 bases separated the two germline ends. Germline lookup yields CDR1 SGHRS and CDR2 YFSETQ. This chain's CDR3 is CASSLGQVKPDTQYF. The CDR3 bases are TGCGCCAGCAGCTTGGGGCAGGTAAAACCAGATACGCAGTATTTT.

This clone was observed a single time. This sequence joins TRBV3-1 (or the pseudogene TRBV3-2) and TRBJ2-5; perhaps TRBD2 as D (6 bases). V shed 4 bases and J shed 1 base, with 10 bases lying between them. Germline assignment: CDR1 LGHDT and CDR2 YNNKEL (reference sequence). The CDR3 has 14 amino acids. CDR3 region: CASSRWDSQETQYF. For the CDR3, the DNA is TGTGCCAGCAGCCGATGGGACTCCCAAGAGACCCAGTACTTC.

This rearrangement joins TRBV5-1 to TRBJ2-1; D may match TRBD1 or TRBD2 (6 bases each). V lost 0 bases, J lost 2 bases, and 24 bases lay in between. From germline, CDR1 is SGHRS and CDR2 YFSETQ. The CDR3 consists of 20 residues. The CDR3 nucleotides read TGCGCCAGCAGCTTGGCCAACAGGGCTTCGGAGGGAGCAGCCTACAATGAGCAGTTCTTC. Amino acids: CASSLANRASEGAAYNEQFF.

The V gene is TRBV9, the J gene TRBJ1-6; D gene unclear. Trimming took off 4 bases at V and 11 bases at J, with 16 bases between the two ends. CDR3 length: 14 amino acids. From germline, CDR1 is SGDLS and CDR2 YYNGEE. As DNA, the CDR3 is TGTGCCAGCAGCCCAGCCGGGAAACTCACACCCCTCCACTTT. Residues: CASSPAGKLTPLHF.

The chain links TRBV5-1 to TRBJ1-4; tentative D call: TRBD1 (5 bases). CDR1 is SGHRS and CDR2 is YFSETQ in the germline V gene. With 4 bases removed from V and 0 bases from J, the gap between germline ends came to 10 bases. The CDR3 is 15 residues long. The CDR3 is CASSTGRSTNEKLFF. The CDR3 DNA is TGCGCCAGCAGCACGGGACGGTCAACTAATGAAAAACTGTTTTTT.